One T cell receptor (beta chain) is described in this entry. Its antigen is not known. Trimming stripped 4 bases from V and 5 bases from J, with 13 bases between. Per the germline V gene, CDR1 is ENHRY and CDR2 is SYGVKD. This CDR3 comprises 14 residues. As to treatment: approximately 10-day PBMC culture with coronavirus spike peptide pools or control peptides (ViraFEST assay). Via ViraFEST, peptide pools expanded antigen-specific T cells before TCR sequencing. The data were taken from a study of vaccination and CD4 T cells after COVID-19. For the study at large: Stimuli were overlapping spike peptide pools of SARS-CoV-2 and three common cold coronaviruses (HCoV-NL63, HCoV-OC43, HCoV-229E).

Cultured CD4+ T cell DNA underwent sequencing with the Oncomine TCR Beta short-read assay. TCRdb processed the PCR reads anew with MiXCR; each CDR3 protein has one entry. In the table there are 10,000 to 15,000 distinct CDR3 sequences, 30% of which are singletons. Sequencing was done on a sample of cultured CD4+ T cells from blood. The source is a human donor with COVID-19. The J gene is TRBJ2-3, the V gene TRBV10-3, with unresolved D. The CDR3 spells CAISAAHVQDTQYF. Here the CDR3 DNA reads TGTGCCATCAGTGCGGCACATGTACAAGATACGCAGTATTTT.